These 15 T cell receptor beta chains were all obtained from the same sample, sequenced in a study of blood T cell repertoires in COVID-19. Some clones are missing from TCRdb's copy, which holds only in-frame ones; the method was immunoSEQ multiplex PCR. The data hold a few hundred thousand clones, with roughly 87% observed a single time. Material: PBMCs or T cells enriched from blood (not recorded which). The receptor set was obtained from a woman younger than 30 who had recovered from COVID-19.

The chain combines TRBV29-1 with TRBJ1-5; TRBD1 agrees at 8 bases. V lost 4 bases and J lost 0; bases outside the gene matches: 2. This CDR3 spans 14 amino acids. CDR1 and CDR2 (germline): SQVTM, ANQGSEA. The CDR3 coding sequence is TGCAGCGTTGGGACAGGGTATAGCAATCAGCCCCAGCATTTT. This gives the protein CSVGTGYSNQPQHF.

The rearrangement links TRBV20-1 to TRBJ2-1, with D uncertain. Trimming took off 3 bases at V and 1 base at J, with 4 bases between the two ends. This CDR3 is 12 amino acids long. Germline V CDR1 and CDR2: DFQATT, SNEGSKA (reference sequence). The CDR3 loop is CSASQSYNEQFF. In nucleotides, the CDR3 is TGCAGTGCTAGTCAGTCCTACAATGAGCAGTTCTTC.

This chain connects TRBV6-1 to TRBJ1-1, with 9 bases aligning to TRBD1. This CDR3 spans 16 amino acids. Germline CDR1 and CDR2: MNHNS and SASEGT. V shed 1 base and J 1 base; nucleotides not matched to a gene: 4. The CDR3: CASSEETGGGNTEAFF. CDR3 bases: TGTGCCAGCAGTGAAGAAACAGGGGGCGGGAACACTGAAGCTTTCTTT.

The rearrangement links TRBV7-9 to TRBJ2-5; tentative D call: TRBD2 (5 bases). CDR1 SEHNR and CDR2 FQNEAQ come from the germline V gene (reference sequence). The CDR3 has 16 residues. V dropped 5 bases and J dropped 2 bases, with 18 bases sitting between them. The CDR3 nucleotides read TGTGCCAGCAGCCCCAATAGCGACTCACGTCAAGAGACCCAGTACTTC. This gives the protein CASSPNSDSRQETQYF.

This clone was detected only a few times. The V gene is TRBV6-2 or TRBV6-3, the J gene TRBJ1-2; possibly TRBD1 for D (5 bases). The V end lost 6 bases, the J end lost 6 bases, and 17 bases lay between the germline ends. Germline values: CDR1 MNHEY, CDR2 SVGEGT. The CDR3 loop spans 14 amino acids. CDR3 nucleotides: TGTGCCAGCAGCGGGACGGGGAGGGCGGATGGCTACACCTTC. This sequence encodes CASSGTGRADGYTF.

The chain carries TRBV3-1 (or the pseudogene TRBV3-2) and TRBJ2-4; 9 bases match TRBD1. V was pared by 1 base and J by 6 bases, with 7 bases of the junction left unmatched. Germline CDR1 and CDR2: LGHDT and YNNKEL (reference sequence). This CDR3 is built from 16 residues. CDR3 in amino acids: CASSQAGQGRSNIQYF. The CDR3 DNA sequence: TGTGCCAGCAGCCAAGCGGGACAGGGAAGGTCAAACATTCAGTACTTC.

The chain joins TRBV29-1 to TRBJ2-7; no clear D. CDR1 and CDR2 (germline): SQVTM, ANQGSEA. V lost 4 bases to trimming and J lost 6 bases, with 16 bases between them. This CDR3 is 13 amino acids long. Here the CDR3 reads CSVGGSYLAEQYF. Written as DNA, the CDR3 is TGCAGCGTTGGTGGGTCCTACTTAGCCGAGCAGTACTTC.

The CDR3 DNA reads as TGTGCCAGTAGTATCCCCGGAGGGAACGGAAACACCATATATTTT. Its translation is CASSIPGGNGNTIYF. The V call is TRBV19, the J call TRBJ1-3; D remains unclear. The V end was cut by 3 bases, the J end by 4 bases, with 13 bases between. The germline V gene encodes CDR1 LNHDA and CDR2 SQIVND (reference sequence). The CDR3 runs 15 residues.

The V gene is TRBV15, the J gene TRBJ2-2; possible D gene TRBD1, 5 bases. The CDR3 has 17 amino acids. The germline V gene has CDR1 LNHNV and CDR2 YYDKDF (reference sequence). Deletions cut 0 bases from V and 1 base from J, with 12 bases between. The CDR3: CATSRDRNRQNTGELFF. For the CDR3, the DNA is TGTGCCACCAGCAGAGATAGGAACAGGCAGAACACCGGGGAGCTGTTTTTT.

V usage is TRBV7-9 and J usage is TRBJ1-1; 10 positions agree with TRBD1. V lost 6 bases, J lost 10 bases, and 5 bases stayed unmatched. CDR1 and CDR2 (germline): SEHNR, FQNEAQ (reference sequence). The CDR3 spans 12 residues. The CDR3 region is CASSRDRGRAFF. CDR3 in DNA: TGTGCCAGCAGTCGTGACAGGGGGCGAGCTTTCTTT.

The V and J genes are TRBV30 and TRBJ2-2, with D possibly being TRBD1 (6 bases). Germline V gene data show CDR1 as GTSNPN and CDR2 as SVGIG (reference sequence). Trimming cost V 7 bases and J 1 base, with 16 bases left between them. The CDR3 is 15 residues long. The CDR3 is CASPTGKGNTGELFF. In DNA, the CDR3 is TGTGCCTCCCCAACAGGGAAAGGGAACACCGGGGAGCTGTTTTTT.

The chain uses TRBV28 and TRBJ1-4; D gene ambiguous. The CDR3 is 14 residues long. In germline, CDR1 is MDHEN, CDR2 SYDVKM. The ends were cut back, 2 bases at V and 8 bases at J, with 12 bases in the middle. CDR3 protein: CASSLGGQVEKLFF. The CDR3 bases are TGTGCCAGCAGTTTAGGAGGGCAGGTGGAAAAACTGTTTTTT.

Written as DNA, the CDR3 is TGCAGTGCTAGTAGCGGGAGGCTCGAATCCGAGCAGTACTTC. Translated, it gives CSASSGRLESEQYF. The chain has TRBV20-1 and TRBJ2-7, with 10 bases that match TRBD2. The CDR3 consists of 14 residues. V dropped 3 bases and J dropped 6; count of bases not matched to a gene: 8. Looked up from germline, CDR1 is DFQATT and CDR2 is SNEGSKA (reference sequence).

This rearrangement joins TRBV19 to TRBJ2-1, with 15 bases matching TRBD2. The CDR3 is 18 amino acids. Per the germline V gene, CDR1 is LNHDA and CDR2 is SQIVND (reference sequence). The V and J ends lost 4 bases and 4 bases, in that order; junction bases with no gene match: 8. CDR3 residues: CASSTRRTSGGEYNEQFF. CDR3 coding DNA: TGTGCCAGTAGTACCAGAAGGACTAGCGGGGGGGAATACAATGAGCAGTTCTTC.

Only one count was recorded for this clone. The CDR3 bases are TGTGCCAGCAGCCCCGCGGGGTTGGAACCTCAAGAGACCCAGTACTTC. This gives the protein CASSPAGLEPQETQYF. The gene calls are TRBV3-1 (or the pseudogene TRBV3-2) and TRBJ2-5, with a weak D call TRBD2 (6 bases). The CDR3 sequence is 16 residues long. The germline V gene has CDR1 LGHDT and CDR2 YNNKEL (reference sequence). Trimming stripped 4 bases from V and 2 bases from J, with 17 bases between.